These T cell receptor beta chains were read from a single sample in a study of beta chain features in type 1 diabetes. Produced via immunoSEQ multiplex PCR; TCRdb's table is partial and in-frame only. This table has 93,000 or so clones, 25% to 30% appearing once. Sequencing was done on a sample of central memory CD4+ T cells from blood. Receptors were obtained from a woman aged 18 to 35 with type 1 diabetes. Each CDR3 is given without its conserved first and last residue.

v_call cdr3_aa
TRBV7-9 ASSLATGGGETQY
TRBV5-8 ASSLSGYGYT
TRBV5-1 ASSLHSESSYNEQF
TRBV6-1 ASSDPTRAEQF
TRBV19 ASSTDHGLAPSGANVLT
TRBV14 ASRTGTGSLETQY
TRBV9 ASSPRISGSQETQY
TRBV28 ASSSRTGELF
TRBV9 ASSPYSGGTGGRTEAF
TRBV5-6 ASSLTSGGQETQY
TRBV7-2 ASSRQQVGAEKTQY
TRBV7-9 ASSEQGYEQY
TRBV30 AWTQGDRDTDTQY
TRBV18 ASSPGLGATNEQF
TRBV29-1 SVGESVGWNEQF
TRBV9 ASSVTATNEKLF
TRBV19 ASIRSGGRNQPQH
TRBV7-7 ASSLAGGGEQF
TRBV2 ASSAPRTGHYGYT
TRBV11-2 ASSFAGANTEAF
TRBV6-5 ASSYRQLRDGELF
TRBV11-2 ASSLGGRAETQY
TRBV25-1 ASSAGTGTNTGELF
TRBV15 ATSRDRGSYGYT
TRBV27 ASSLRRQGIETQY
TRBV27 ASSSQRGTGSSYEQY
TRBV2 ASNSVNTEAF
TRBV9 ASSPHPGQAPYNEQF
TRBV15 ATSRDFEVSGNTIY
TRBV28 ASSPPGQSYEQY
TRBV10-3 AISATGTSGRDTQY
TRBV9 ASSPSSGRVGTGELF
TRBV7-8 ASSFGGGELF
TRBV6-1 ASKRGFQETQY
TRBV2 ASSEDASGIETQY
TRBV19 ASSMNREKGETQY
TRBV19 ASSIFRGGSYEQY
TRBV19 ASSIATGTGELF
TRBV5-1 ASSISGGNTEAF
TRBV5-1 ASSLGPSGRAVNEQF
TRBV18 ASSPDLAVGQPQH
TRBV4-2 ASSRSGEQETQY
TRBV5-4 ASSSGGFGTGELF
TRBV14 ASSQGLAGGRSGDTQY
TRBV25-1 ASQTSGSLSHEQF
TRBV11-2 ASSLQGSQETQY
TRBV7-2 ASSLHGRDTEAF
TRBV2 ASQWAQLAKNIQY
TRBV10-1 ASSVGGGGQNEQF
TRBV19 ASSPSGRGGELF
TRBV7-2 ASSSNSGRGTDTQY
TRBV7-2 ASSLDRAGNTIY
TRBV28 ASSWDTQEAF
TRBV19 ASSSTVQETQY
TRBV7-2 ASSVSSGRSNNEQF
TRBV6-5 ASSYGTAYNEQF
TRBV9 ASSVWGVNTGELF
TRBV27 ASSPKRTGDRADTQY
TRBV30 AGDPGQGIYGYT
TRBV14 ASSQDLAGGPQGQF